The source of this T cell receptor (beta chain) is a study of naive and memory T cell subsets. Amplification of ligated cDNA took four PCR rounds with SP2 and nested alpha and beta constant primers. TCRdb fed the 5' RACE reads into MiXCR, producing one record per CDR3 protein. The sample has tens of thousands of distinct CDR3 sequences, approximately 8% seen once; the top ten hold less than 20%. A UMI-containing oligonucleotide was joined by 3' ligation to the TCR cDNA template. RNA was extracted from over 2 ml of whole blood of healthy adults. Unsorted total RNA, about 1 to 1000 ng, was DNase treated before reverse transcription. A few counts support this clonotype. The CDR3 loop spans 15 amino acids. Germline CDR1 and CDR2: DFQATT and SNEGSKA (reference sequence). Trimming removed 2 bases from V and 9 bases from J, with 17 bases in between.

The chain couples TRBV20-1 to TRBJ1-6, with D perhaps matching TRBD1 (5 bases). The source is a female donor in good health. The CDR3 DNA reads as TGCAGTGCTAGAATGCAGGAAACAGGTGGTTCACCCCTCCACTTT. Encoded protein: CSARMQETGGSPLHF.